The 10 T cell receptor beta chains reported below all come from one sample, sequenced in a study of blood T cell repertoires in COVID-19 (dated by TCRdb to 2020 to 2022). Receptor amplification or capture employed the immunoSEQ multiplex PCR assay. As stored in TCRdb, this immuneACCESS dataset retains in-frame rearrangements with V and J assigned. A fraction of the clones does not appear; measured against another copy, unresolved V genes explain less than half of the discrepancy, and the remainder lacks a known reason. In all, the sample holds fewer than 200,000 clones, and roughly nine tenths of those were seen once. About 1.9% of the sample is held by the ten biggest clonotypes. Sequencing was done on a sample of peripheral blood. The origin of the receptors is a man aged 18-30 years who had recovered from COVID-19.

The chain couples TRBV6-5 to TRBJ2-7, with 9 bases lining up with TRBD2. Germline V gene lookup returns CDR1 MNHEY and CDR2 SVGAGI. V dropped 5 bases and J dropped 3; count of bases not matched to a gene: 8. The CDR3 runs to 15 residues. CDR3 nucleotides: TGTGCCAGCAGTCCTACGACTAGCGGCGACTACGAGCAGTACTTC. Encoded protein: CASSPTTSGDYEQYF.

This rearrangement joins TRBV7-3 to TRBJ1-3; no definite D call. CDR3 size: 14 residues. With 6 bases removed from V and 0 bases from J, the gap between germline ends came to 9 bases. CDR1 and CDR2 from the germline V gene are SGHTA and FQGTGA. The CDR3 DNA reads TGTGCCAGCAGTCATACGGGCTCTGGAAACACCATATATTTT. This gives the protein CASSHTGSGNTIYF. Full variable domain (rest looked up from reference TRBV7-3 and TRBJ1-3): GAGVSQTPSNKVTEKGKYVELRCDPISGHTALYWYRQSLGQGPEFLIYFQGTGAADDSGLPNDRFFAVRPEGSVSTLKIQRTERGDSAVYLCASSHTGSGNTIYFGEGSWLTVV.

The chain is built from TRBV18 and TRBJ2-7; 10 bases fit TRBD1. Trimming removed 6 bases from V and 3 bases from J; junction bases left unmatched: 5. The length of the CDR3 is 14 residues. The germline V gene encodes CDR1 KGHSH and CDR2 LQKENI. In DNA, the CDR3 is TGTGCCAGCTCTACCAGGACAGGGGGCTACGAGCAGTACTTC. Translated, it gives CASSTRTGGYEQYF.

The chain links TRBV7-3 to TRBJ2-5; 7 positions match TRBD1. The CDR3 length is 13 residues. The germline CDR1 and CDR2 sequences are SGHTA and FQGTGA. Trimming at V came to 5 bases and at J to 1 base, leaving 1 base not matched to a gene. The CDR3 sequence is CASSRDSQETQYF. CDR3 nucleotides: TGTGCCAGCAGCCGGGACAGCCAAGAGACCCAGTACTTC.

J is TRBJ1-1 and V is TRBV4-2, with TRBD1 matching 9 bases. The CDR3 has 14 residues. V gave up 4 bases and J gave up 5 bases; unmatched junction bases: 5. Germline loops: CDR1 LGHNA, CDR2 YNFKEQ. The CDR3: CASSLKTGGTEAFF. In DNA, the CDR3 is TGTGCCAGCAGCCTTAAGACAGGGGGTACTGAAGCTTTCTTT.

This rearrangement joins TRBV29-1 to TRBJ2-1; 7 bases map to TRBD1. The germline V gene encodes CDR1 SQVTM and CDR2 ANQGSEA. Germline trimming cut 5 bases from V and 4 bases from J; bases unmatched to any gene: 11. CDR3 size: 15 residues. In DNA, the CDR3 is TGCAGCGTTACCCGGGGTGACAGGGTGTACAATGAGCAGTTCTTC. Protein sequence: CSVTRGDRVYNEQFF.

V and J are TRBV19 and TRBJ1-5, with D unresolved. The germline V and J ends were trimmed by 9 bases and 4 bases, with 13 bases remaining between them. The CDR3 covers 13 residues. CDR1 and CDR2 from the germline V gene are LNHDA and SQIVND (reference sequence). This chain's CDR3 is CASTLGRNQPQHF. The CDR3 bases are TGTGCCAGCACCCTCGGCAGGAATCAGCCCCAGCATTTT.

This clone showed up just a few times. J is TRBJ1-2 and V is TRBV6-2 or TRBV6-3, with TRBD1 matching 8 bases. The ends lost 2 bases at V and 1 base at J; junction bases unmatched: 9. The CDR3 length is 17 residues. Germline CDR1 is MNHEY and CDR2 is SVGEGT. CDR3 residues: CASSYPWDRNLNYGYTF. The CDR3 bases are TGTGCCAGCAGTTACCCCTGGGACAGGAACCTTAACTATGGCTACACCTTC.

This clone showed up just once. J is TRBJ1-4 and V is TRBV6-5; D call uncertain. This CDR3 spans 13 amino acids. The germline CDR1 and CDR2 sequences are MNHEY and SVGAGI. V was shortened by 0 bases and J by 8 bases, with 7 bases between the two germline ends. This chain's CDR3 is CASSYSTREKLFF. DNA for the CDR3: TGTGCCAGCAGTTACTCGACCAGGGAAAAACTGTTTTTT.

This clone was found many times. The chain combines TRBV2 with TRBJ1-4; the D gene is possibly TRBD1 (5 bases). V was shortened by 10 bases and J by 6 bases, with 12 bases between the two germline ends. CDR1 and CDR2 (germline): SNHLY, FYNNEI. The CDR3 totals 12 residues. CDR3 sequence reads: CATQGEDEKLFF. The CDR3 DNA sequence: TGTGCCACCCAGGGTGAGGATGAAAAACTGTTTTTT.